Shown below are 31 T cell receptor beta chains from a single sample sequenced in a study of human versus mouse CDR3 diversity and MHC coevolution. The assay was immunoSEQ multiplex PCR, and TCRdb's table has in-frame clones only and misses some. The sample shows roughly 86,000 clones, 80% to 95% of them seen only once. The sample taken for sequencing was naive CD4+ T cells from blood. The subset: CD45RO-negative CD62L-positive naive CD4 T cells. All receptors come from a person between 30 and 69 years old in good health.

The gene calls are TRBV19 and TRBJ1-5, with D possibly TRBD1 on 5 matching bases. CDR1 is LNHDA, CDR2 SQIVND, per germline (reference sequence). This CDR3 comprises 13 residues. Trimming took off 7 bases at V and 1 base at J, with 8 bases between the two ends. DNA for the CDR3: TGTGCCAGTACAGGGTCCAGCAATCAGCCCCAGCATTTT. Protein sequence: CASTGSSNQPQHF. The complete variable domain, with remaining parts taken from reference TRBV19 and TRBJ1-5, reads DGGITQSPKYLFRKEGQNVTLSCEQNLNHDAMYWYRQDPGQGLRLIYYSQIVNDFQKGDIAEGYSVSREKKESFPLTVTSAQKNPTAFYLCASTGSSNQPQHFGDGTRLSIL.

The V and J genes are TRBV4-3 and TRBJ1-4; 11 bases fit TRBD1. Germline-derived CDR1 and CDR2 are LGHNA and YSLEER. This CDR3 has 15 amino acids. Germline trimming cut 4 bases from V and 5 bases from J; bases unmatched to any gene: 3. CDR3 amino acids: CASSRDRGKNEKLFF. The CDR3 nucleotides are TGCGCCAGCAGCCGGGACAGGGGGAAGAATGAAAAACTGTTTTTT.

V usage is TRBV7-2 and J usage is TRBJ2-5; D remains unclear. The J call may be mistaken, given a closer DNA end match to TRBJ2-7. The germline gives CDR1 SGHTA, CDR2 FQGNSA. This CDR3 contains 14 residues. For the CDR3, the DNA is TGTGCCAGCAGCTCTACACAGAGCTCCTACGAGCAGTACTTC. It is translated as CASSSTQSSYEQYF.

The chain employs TRBV11-3 and TRBJ2-1; TRBD2 is a possible D gene (5 bases). Trimming stripped 3 bases from V and 9 bases from J, with 15 bases between. Germline CDR1 is SGHNT and CDR2 is YENEEA. This CDR3 comprises 14 residues. The CDR3 DNA reads as TGTGCCAGCAGCTTCGGCCCCCCGGGGAGTGAGCAGTTCTTC. This encodes CASSFGPPGSEQFF.

The chain uses TRBV9 and TRBJ2-1; D is uncertain. The length of the CDR3 is 13 residues. The V end lost 0 bases, the J end lost 4 bases, and 5 bases lay between the germline ends. CDR1 SGDLS and CDR2 YYNGEE come from the germline V gene. CDR3 sequence reads: CASSVAQYNEQFF. CDR3 DNA: TGTGCCAGCAGCGTAGCCCAGTACAATGAGCAGTTCTTC.

The genes are TRBV2 and TRBJ2-1, with 8 bases lining up with TRBD2. With 0 bases clipped from V and 10 bases from J, the junction kept 8 bases outside the gene matches. The length of the CDR3 is 15 residues. Per the germline V gene, CDR1 is SNHLY and CDR2 is FYNNEI. DNA of the CDR3: TGTGCCAGCAGTGAAGCGGCGGGACTAGGGGCAGAGCAGTTCTTC. Translated: CASSEAAGLGAEQFF.

Here the CDR3 reads CASSISGFYGYTF. In DNA, the CDR3 is TGTGCCAGTAGTATATCAGGCTTCTATGGCTACACCTTC. The chain uses TRBV19 and TRBJ1-2; D not resolved. Germline V gene data show CDR1 as LNHDA and CDR2 as SQIVND (reference sequence). This CDR3 contains 13 residues. V was cut by 2 bases and J by 4 bases, with 8 bases left in between.

V is TRBV7-9 and J is TRBJ1-6; tentatively, D is TRBD1 (6 bases). The germline gives CDR1 SEHNR, CDR2 FQNEAQ (reference sequence). The V end lost 6 bases, the J end lost 7 bases, and 19 bases lay between the germline ends. This CDR3 has 16 amino acids. CDR3 DNA: TGTGCCAGCAGTTACGGAGGGGGAGGGGAAAATTCACCCCTCCACTTT. Translating gives CASSYGGGGENSPLHF.

The V gene is TRBV18, the J gene TRBJ2-1, with TRBD1 matching 10 bases. Germline V CDR1 and CDR2: KGHSH, LQKENI. The CDR3 loop spans 17 amino acids. The ends lost 2 bases at V and 7 bases at J; junction bases unmatched: 11. CDR3 sequence reads: CASSPAQGQGQGNEQFF. The CDR3 DNA is TGTGCCAGCTCACCAGCGCAGGGACAGGGGCAGGGAAATGAGCAGTTCTTC.

The chain couples TRBV5-4 to TRBJ2-2, with a tentative D call TRBD1 (7 bases). The V gene's germline CDR1 is SGHNT and CDR2 YYREEE (reference sequence). There are 15 residues in the CDR3. Trimming left V 1 base short and J 4 bases short, with 11 bases between. The CDR3 spells CASSLQGGITGELFF. CDR3 DNA: TGTGCCAGCAGCTTGCAGGGGGGCATCACCGGGGAGCTGTTTTTT.

This sequence joins TRBV6-5 and TRBJ2-1; 7 nucleotides align to TRBD1. Trimming cost V 6 bases and J 7 bases; bases outside gene matches: 9. There are 14 residues in the CDR3. The germline gives CDR1 MNHEY, CDR2 SVGAGI. For the CDR3, the DNA is TGTGCCAGCAGACCCGGACAGGCCCTTAATGAGCAGTTCTTC. Translation gives CASRPGQALNEQFF.

The chain combines TRBV28 with TRBJ1-1, with a weak D call TRBD1 (6 bases). The CDR3 consists of 14 residues. The germline CDR1 and CDR2 sequences are MDHEN and SYDVKM. V lost 6 bases to trimming and J lost 1 base, with 12 bases between them. In nucleotides, the CDR3 is TGTGCCAGCAGGGTCGGGACACCGAACACTGAAGCTTTCTTT. This codes for CASRVGTPNTEAFF.

This chain links TRBV5-1 with TRBJ1-3; tentative D call: TRBD1 (5 bases). Germline assignment: CDR1 SGHRS and CDR2 YFSETQ. V was clipped by 5 bases and J by 8 bases, with 11 bases between them. The CDR3 covers 12 residues. In nucleotides, the CDR3 is TGCGCCAGCAGACGAGACAGAGACACCATATATTTT. Encoded protein: CASRRDRDTIYF.

This clone was counted a few times. The chain joins TRBV6-1 to TRBJ1-3, with D unclear. Per the germline V gene, CDR1 is MNHNS and CDR2 is SASEGT. This CDR3 region has 15 residues. Trimming removed 8 bases at V and 0 bases at J, with 14 bases between. CDR3 in DNA: TGTGCCAGCTCGAGGGAGACGCCCTCTGGAAACACCATATATTTT. Amino acids: CASSRETPSGNTIYF.

V is TRBV15 and J is TRBJ1-1; D is uncertain. The V gene lost 1 base and the J gene lost 8 bases, with 17 bases spanning the gap. Per the germline V gene, CDR1 is LNHNV and CDR2 is YYDKDF (reference sequence). The CDR3 sequence is 15 residues long. The CDR3: CATSRGGSLRMEAFF. CDR3 DNA sequence: TGTGCCACCAGCAGAGGCGGGAGCCTTAGGATGGAAGCTTTCTTT.

This chain connects TRBV7-2 to TRBJ2-7; D is uncertain. Trimming took off 5 bases at V and 5 bases at J, with 10 bases between the two ends. CDR1 and CDR2 (germline): SGHTA, FQGNSA. The length of the CDR3 is 12 residues. CDR3 nucleotide sequence: TGTGCCAGCAGCCACCGTCCTAACGAGCAGTACTTC. Translated: CASSHRPNEQYF.

In its sample, this clone is medium-sized. V is TRBV7-2 and J is TRBJ2-1; tentative D call: TRBD1 (5 bases). Germline CDR1 SGHTA, CDR2 FQGNSA. The CDR3 covers 13 residues. V lost 2 bases to trimming and J lost 10 bases, with 12 bases between them. The CDR3 coding sequence is TGTGCCAGCAGCTTAATGAGGCCAGGGGAGCAGTTCTTC. Translation gives CASSLMRPGEQFF.

This clone was picked up one time. The rearrangement links TRBV6-5 to TRBJ2-7; D unclear. CDR1 and CDR2 (germline): MNHEY, SVGAGI. The CDR3 is made up of 15 amino acids. The V gene lost 0 bases and the J gene lost 3 bases, with 12 bases spanning the gap. The CDR3: CASSYSKNNHYEQYF. CDR3 bases: TGTGCCAGCAGTTACTCGAAAAACAACCACTACGAGCAGTACTTC.

This chain joins TRBV30 and TRBJ2-7, with 10 bases lining up with TRBD1. CDR1 GTSNPN and CDR2 SVGIG come from the germline V gene (reference sequence). The CDR3 loop spans 15 amino acids. The J segment lost 7 bases and the V segment lost 0 bases, leaving 9 bases of the junction unmatched. The CDR3: CAWSVRDRGQREQYF. The CDR3 DNA follows: TGTGCCTGGAGTGTACGAGACAGGGGGCAACGGGAGCAGTACTTC.

The CDR3 protein is CAWRRRESPDTQYF. CDR3 coding DNA: TGTGCCTGGAGACGTCGAGAGTCCCCAGATACGCAGTATTTT. The chain carries TRBV30 and TRBJ2-3; no reliable D call. The CDR3 spans 14 residues. Trimming left V 3 bases short and J 4 bases short, with 14 bases between. CDR1 is GTSNPN and CDR2 is SVGIG in the germline V gene (reference sequence).

This chain uses TRBV9 with TRBJ1-5; perhaps TRBD1 as D (5 bases). V was pared by 3 bases and J by 0 bases, with 28 bases between. CDR3 length equals 21 residues. The germline V gene has CDR1 SGDLS and CDR2 YYNGEE. The CDR3 here is CASSATRDSNTMKHSNQPQHF. Here the CDR3 DNA reads TGTGCCAGCAGCGCCACCCGAGACAGCAATACAATGAAACATAGCAATCAGCCCCAGCATTTT.

V is TRBV5-4 and J is TRBJ2-1; 7 bases match TRBD1. This CDR3 is 15 amino acids long. With V trimmed by 0 bases and J by 4 bases, 4 bases remained unmatched. Germline V gene lookup returns CDR1 SGHNT and CDR2 YYREEE (reference sequence). The CDR3 sequence: CASSLDRGTYNEQFF. CDR3 DNA: TGTGCCAGCAGCTTGGACAGGGGAACTTACAATGAGCAGTTCTTC.

This CDR3 reads CASSFGPGTEAFF. The CDR3 DNA sequence: TGTGCCAGCAGCTTCGGCCCGGGGACTGAAGCTTTCTTT. The chain carries TRBV9 and TRBJ1-1, with D unresolved. The germline CDR1 and CDR2 sequences are SGDLS and YYNGEE. Trimming removed 4 bases at V and 5 bases at J, with 12 bases between. CDR3 length: 13 amino acids.

The rearrangement links TRBV5-8 to TRBJ2-7; D may be TRBD2 (6 bases). The CDR3 covers 15 residues. The V gene's germline CDR1 is SGHTS and CDR2 YDEGEE. V was cut by 0 bases and J by 3 bases, with 13 bases left in between. The CDR3 DNA is TGTGCCAGCAGCTTGGGGAGGGGTGGGATCTACGAGCAGTACTTC. It translates to CASSLGRGGIYEQYF.

The chain links TRBV10-3 to TRBJ2-1, with 8 bases fitting TRBD1. With V trimmed by 10 bases and J by 7 bases, 9 bases remained unmatched. The CDR3 has 13 residues. Looked up from germline, CDR1 is ENHRY and CDR2 is SYGVKD. CDR3 amino acids: CASRTTGVNEQFF. Here the CDR3 DNA reads TGTGCCAGCAGAACGACAGGGGTGAATGAGCAGTTCTTC.

V is TRBV6-1 and J is TRBJ2-7, with 8 bases fitting TRBD2. This CDR3 is 14 amino acids long. V dropped 6 bases and J dropped 3; count of bases not matched to a gene: 7. The germline V gene encodes CDR1 MNHNS and CDR2 SASEGT. CDR3 coding DNA: TGTGCCAGCAGGCGAGCGGGAGTCAGCTACGAGCAGTACTTC. Protein: CASRRAGVSYEQYF.

This chain uses TRBV19 with TRBJ1-2, with 8 bases fitting TRBD1. CDR1 and CDR2 (germline): LNHDA, SQIVND (reference sequence). With V trimmed by 10 bases and J by 4 bases, 14 bases remained unmatched. The CDR3 covers 15 residues. Written as DNA, the CDR3 is TGTGCCACCTCGGACAGGGAGTTTCAGGCCTATGGCTACACCTTC. It specifies CATSDREFQAYGYTF.

The chain recombines TRBV7-8 with TRBJ2-1; TRBD1 is a possible D gene (6 bases). The V gene lost 0 bases and the J gene lost 7 bases, with 13 bases spanning the gap. Germline assignment: CDR1 SGHVS and CDR2 FQNEAQ. The CDR3 runs 15 residues. Here the CDR3 DNA reads TGTGCCAGCAGCTTAGCGGGGACATCGAGGAATGAGCAGTTCTTC. Its translation: CASSLAGTSRNEQFF.

Here the CDR3 reads CASSMRDQANYGYTF. Here the CDR3 DNA reads TGTGCCAGTAGTATGCGGGACCAAGCTAACTATGGCTACACCTTC. The chain joins TRBV19 to TRBJ1-2, with TRBD1 as a possible D gene (5 bases). V lost 3 bases to trimming and J lost 0 bases, with 11 bases between them. The CDR3 is 15 residues long. Germline-derived CDR1 and CDR2 are LNHDA and SQIVND (reference sequence). The full variable domain, in which reference TRBV19 and TRBJ1-2 provide the parts outside the CDR3, is DGGITQSPKYLFRKEGQNVTLSCEQNLNHDAMYWYRQDPGQGLRLIYYSQIVNDFQKGDIAEGYSVSREKKESFPLTVTSAQKNPTAFYLCASSMRDQANYGYTFGSGTRLTVV.

The chain recombines TRBV6-5 with TRBJ2-1; TRBD1 matches 8 bases. V lost 6 bases to trimming and J lost 10 bases; unmatched junction nucleotides: 14. The CDR3 spans 15 residues. Germline V gene lookup returns CDR1 MNHEY and CDR2 SVGAGI. Here the CDR3 reads CASSSSRTGRMEQFF. CDR3 in DNA: TGTGCCAGCAGCTCCTCCCGGACAGGGAGGATGGAGCAGTTCTTC.

The chain uses TRBV4-2 and TRBJ2-1; D might be TRBD2 (5 bases). Germline V gives CDR1 LGHNA, CDR2 YNFKEQ. The CDR3 consists of 15 residues. The germline V and J ends were trimmed by 1 base and 4 bases, with 11 bases remaining between them. Written as DNA, the CDR3 is TGTGCCAGCAGCCAAGTGAACGGGGAGTACAATGAGCAGTTCTTC. It is translated as CASSQVNGEYNEQFF.